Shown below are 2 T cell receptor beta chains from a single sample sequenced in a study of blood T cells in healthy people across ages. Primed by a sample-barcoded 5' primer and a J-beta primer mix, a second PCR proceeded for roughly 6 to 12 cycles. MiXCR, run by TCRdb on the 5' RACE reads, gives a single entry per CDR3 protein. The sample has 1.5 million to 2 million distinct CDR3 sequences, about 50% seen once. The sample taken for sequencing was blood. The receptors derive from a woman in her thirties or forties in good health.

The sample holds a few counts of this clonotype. The CDR3 sequence is CASSKGLNYEQYF. CDR3 nucleotides: TGTGCCAGCAGTAAGGGACTAAACTACGAGCAGTACTTC. The chain employs TRBV6-6 and TRBJ2-7, with 7 positions matching TRBD2. Trimming at V came to 5 bases and at J to 3 bases, leaving 4 bases not matched to a gene. CDR1 and CDR2 (germline): MNHNY, SVGAGI (reference sequence). CDR3 length: 13 residues.

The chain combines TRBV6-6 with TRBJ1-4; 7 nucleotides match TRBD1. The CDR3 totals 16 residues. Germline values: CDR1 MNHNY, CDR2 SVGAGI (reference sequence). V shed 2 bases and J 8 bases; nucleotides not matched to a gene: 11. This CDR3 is CASSYPKGGEGEKLFF. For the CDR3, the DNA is TGTGCCAGCAGTTACCCTAAAGGGGGCGAAGGAGAAAAACTGTTTTTT.